This T cell receptor (beta chain) was sequenced in a study of CD8 T cells in ankylosing spondylitis. The CDR3 length is 14 residues. The ends were cut back, 3 bases at V and 7 bases at J, with 13 bases in the middle. CDR1 is SGHTA, CDR2 FQGNSA, per germline. This clonotype was detected ten times or more. Its antigen is unidentified. A single record per CDR3 protein comes from TCRdb applying MiXCR to the 5' RACE reads. The table lists 210,000 or so distinct CDR3 sequences, roughly 8.2% of them singletons. Findings and caveats of the study: There were earlier reports of some motif variants in reactive arthritis synovial fluid and blood. Clones tied to disease were said to be significantly enriched in matched ankylosing spondylitis synovial fluid.

The sample taken for sequencing was blood, either unsorted or a sorted T cell fraction (not recorded which). The receptor was derived from a female donor with ankylosing spondylitis or in good health (not recorded which). V is TRBV7-2 and J is TRBJ2-1; the D gene is possibly TRBD2 (5 bases). The CDR3 loop is CASSFKRARNEQFF. In DNA form, the CDR3 reads TGTGCCAGCAGCTTTAAGAGGGCTCGGAATGAGCAGTTCTTC.